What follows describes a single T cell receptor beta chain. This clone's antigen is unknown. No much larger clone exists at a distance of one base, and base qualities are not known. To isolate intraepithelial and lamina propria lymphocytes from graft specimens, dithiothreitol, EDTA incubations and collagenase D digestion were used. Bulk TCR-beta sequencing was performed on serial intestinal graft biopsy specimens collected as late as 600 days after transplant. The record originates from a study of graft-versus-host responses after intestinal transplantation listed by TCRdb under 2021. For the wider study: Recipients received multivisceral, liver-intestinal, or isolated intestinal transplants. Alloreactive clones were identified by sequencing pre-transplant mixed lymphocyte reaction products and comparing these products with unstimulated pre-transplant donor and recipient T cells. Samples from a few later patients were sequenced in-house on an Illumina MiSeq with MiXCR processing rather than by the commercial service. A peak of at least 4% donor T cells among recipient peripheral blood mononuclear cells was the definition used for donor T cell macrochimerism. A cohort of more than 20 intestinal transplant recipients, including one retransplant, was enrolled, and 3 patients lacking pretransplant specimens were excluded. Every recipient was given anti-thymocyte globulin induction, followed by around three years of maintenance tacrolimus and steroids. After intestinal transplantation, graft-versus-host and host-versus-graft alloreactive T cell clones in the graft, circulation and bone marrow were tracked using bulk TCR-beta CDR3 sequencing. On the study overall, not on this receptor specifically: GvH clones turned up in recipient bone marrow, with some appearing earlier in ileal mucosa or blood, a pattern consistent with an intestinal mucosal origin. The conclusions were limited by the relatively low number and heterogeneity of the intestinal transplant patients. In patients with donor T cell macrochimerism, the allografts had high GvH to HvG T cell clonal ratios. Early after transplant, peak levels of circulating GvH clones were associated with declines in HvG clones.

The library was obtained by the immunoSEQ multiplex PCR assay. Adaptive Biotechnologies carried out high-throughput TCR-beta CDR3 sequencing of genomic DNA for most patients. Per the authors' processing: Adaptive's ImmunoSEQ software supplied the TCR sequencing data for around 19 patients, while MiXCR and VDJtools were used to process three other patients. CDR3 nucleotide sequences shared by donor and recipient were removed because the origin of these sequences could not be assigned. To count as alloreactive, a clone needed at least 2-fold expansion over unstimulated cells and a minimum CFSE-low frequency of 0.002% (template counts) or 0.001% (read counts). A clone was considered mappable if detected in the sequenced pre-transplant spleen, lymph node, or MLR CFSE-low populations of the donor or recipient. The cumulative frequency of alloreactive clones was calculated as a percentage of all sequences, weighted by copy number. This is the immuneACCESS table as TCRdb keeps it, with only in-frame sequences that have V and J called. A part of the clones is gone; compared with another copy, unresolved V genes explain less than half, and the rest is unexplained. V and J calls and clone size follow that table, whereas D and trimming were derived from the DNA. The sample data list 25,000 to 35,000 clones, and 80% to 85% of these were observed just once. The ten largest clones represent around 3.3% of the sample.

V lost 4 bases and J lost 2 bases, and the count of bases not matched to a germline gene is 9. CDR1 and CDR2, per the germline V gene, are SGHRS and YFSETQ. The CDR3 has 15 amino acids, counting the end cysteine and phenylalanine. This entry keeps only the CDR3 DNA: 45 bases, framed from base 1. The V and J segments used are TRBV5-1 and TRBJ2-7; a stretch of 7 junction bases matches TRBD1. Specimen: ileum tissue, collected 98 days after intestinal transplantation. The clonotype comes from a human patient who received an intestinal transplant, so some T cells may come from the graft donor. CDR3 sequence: CASSPRGTAPYEQYF. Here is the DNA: TGCGCCAGCAGCCCCCGTGGGACAGCCCCCTACGAGCAGTACTTC.